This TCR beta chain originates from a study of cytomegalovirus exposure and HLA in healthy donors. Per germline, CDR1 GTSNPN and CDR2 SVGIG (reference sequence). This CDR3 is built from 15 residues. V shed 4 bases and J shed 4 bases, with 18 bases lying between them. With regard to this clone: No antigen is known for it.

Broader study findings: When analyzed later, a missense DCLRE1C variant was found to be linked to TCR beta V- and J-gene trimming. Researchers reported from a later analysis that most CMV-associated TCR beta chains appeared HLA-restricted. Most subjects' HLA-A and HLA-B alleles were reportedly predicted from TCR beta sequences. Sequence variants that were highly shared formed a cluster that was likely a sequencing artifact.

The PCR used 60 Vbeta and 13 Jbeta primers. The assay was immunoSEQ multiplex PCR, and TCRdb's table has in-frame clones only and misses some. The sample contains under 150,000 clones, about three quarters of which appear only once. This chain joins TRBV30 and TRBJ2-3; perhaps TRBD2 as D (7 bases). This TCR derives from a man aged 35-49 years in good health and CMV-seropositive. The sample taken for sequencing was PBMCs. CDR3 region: CAWNLGGGSPDTQYF. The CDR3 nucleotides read TGTGCCTGGAATCTTGGCGGGGGCAGCCCAGATACGCAGTATTTT.